This T cell receptor (beta chain) was recovered during a study of cytomegalovirus exposure and HLA in healthy donors. Across the study: In a later analysis, the roughly 130 validation repertoires were reported to have used the same platform as the 600 to 700 first-cohort repertoires. General observations from the study: The study recorded over 150 TCR beta chains that were cytomegalovirus-associated. Some public TCRs appeared in many individuals, while most sequences were rare.

This clone was recorded once. The antigen is undetermined. Sequencing was performed with immunoSEQ multiplex PCR; in TCRdb, only in-frame clones are kept and a portion is missing. Of 150,000 to 200,000 clones listed, roughly 85% are singletons. The donors were in the approximately 110-subject validation cohort; that cohort was separate from the approximately 730-subject first cohort. The CDR3 sequence is 14 residues long. Germline V lookup: CDR1 KGHSH, CDR2 LQKENI. V was pared by 2 bases and J by 3 bases, with 9 bases between. The rearrangement links TRBV18 to TRBJ2-3, with a tentative D call TRBD2 (5 bases). The sample was PBMCs. This receptor was obtained from a man aged 18 to 29 in good health and CMV-seropositive. The CDR3 nucleotides read TGTGCCAGCTCACCATCCGGGGATACAGATACGCAGTATTTT. As protein: CASSPSGDTDTQYF.